The entry below gives a single TCR beta chain sequence along with its context. The target antigen is unknown. These data are taken from a study of T cells after yellow fever vaccination. Study-level points and caveats: It was a small share of clonotypes that appeared in both CD4 and CD8 compartments.

Via MiXCR, TCRdb re-called the 5' RACE reads, giving one row per CDR3 protein. Of around 180,000 distinct CDR3 sequences in the sample, 5.5% to 8% were seen once. Germline V lookup: CDR1 SGHVS, CDR2 FQNEAQ. CDR3 size: 14 residues. V lost 3 bases to trimming and J lost 7 bases, with 16 bases between them. The sequenced sample was CD4+ T cells sorted from PBMCs, obtained on the day of the first yellow fever vaccination. The rearrangement joins TRBV7-8 to TRBJ2-7, with D perhaps matching TRBD1 (7 bases). This TCR came from a man younger than 30 who received the YFV17D yellow fever vaccine. CDR3 DNA sequence: TGTGCCAGCAGCTTTCGGAGGGGGCGGCAGGAGCAGTACTTC. Translation: CASSFRRGRQEQYF. The whole variable domain, remainder taken from reference TRBV7-8 and TRBJ2-7, is GAGVSQSPRYKVAKRGQDVALRCDPISGHVSLFWYQQALGQGPEFLTYFQNEAQLDKSGLPSDRFFAERPEGSVSTLKIQRTQQEDSAVYLCASSFRRGRQEQYFGPGTRLTVT.